This record concerns one TCR beta chain sequence. This clonotype was seen repeatedly, ten times or more. The specificity of this receptor is unknown. No much larger clone exists at a distance of one base, and base qualities are not known. The receptor library was made with PCR. The sequencing machine was an Illumina HiSeq 2500. Unique molecular identifiers were incorporated into TCR beta cDNA libraries to reduce PCR and sequencing biases. Per 1 to 10 million input T cells, approximately 500,000 cDNA molecules were obtained, such that each molecule approximated one T cell. The same protocol used for the earlier healthy control dataset was applied to prepare and sequence the patient libraries. Within a given batch, samples were prepared together, multiplexed and sequenced on the same HiSeq lane. Per the source publication's procedure: MIGEC handled the raw barcoded reads, throwing out single-read molecular identifier groups before consensus assembly and CDR3 extraction. Clonotype tables were post-analysed with VDJtools, normalizing diversity by down-sampling all datasets to the smallest sample size. In repertoire overlap clustering, CDR3 amino acid sequences, but not nucleotide sequences, were matched to correct batch-related cross-sample contamination. The public reads were run again by TCRdb, first through fastp at Q25 and then through MiXCR, and only productive beta chains were kept. Duplicate CDR3 protein sequences are folded into a single record with the most common DNA and genes. These V and J calls derive from TCRdb rather than the authors' analysis. Present in this sample are a few hundred thousand distinct CDR3 sequences, 30% to 45% of which were seen just once. The leading ten clones occupy roughly 4.8% of the sample.

Ends trimmed: V by 3 bases, J by 1 base; bases unmatched to a gene: 3. Based on the germline V gene (reference sequence), the CDR1 and CDR2 sequences are DFQATT and SNEGSKA. Reading from cysteine to phenylalanine, the CDR3 counts 15 amino acids. The CDR3 DNA has 45 bases and is translated from base 1. TCR beta repertoires were profiled from peripheral blood of about a dozen young patients with multiple sclerosis to demonstrate the VDJtools post-analysis software. The multiple sclerosis patients were children and adolescents ranging in age from about 6 to 16 years. These data belong to a study of post-analysis software for immune sequencing data (dated by TCRdb to 2014 to 2015). With respect to the entire study: Relapsing-remitting, secondary progressive and progressive-relapsing multiple sclerosis were recorded as disease courses, and subtype annotation was lacking for some patients. A subset of samples was prepared in parallel using single-end sample barcoding, then pooled and co-amplified after Illumina adapter ligation. The multiple sclerosis patient repertoires were compared with some twelve previously published healthy control repertoires from donors aged roughly 6 to 25 years.

Paper-wide results and their limitations: Significantly lower normalized Chao1 diversity was found in multiple sclerosis patients than in controls, suggesting substantial peripheral T-cell clonal expansion. The multiple sclerosis patient group was slightly younger than the control group. Direct clustering with F measure revealed strong co-clustering of samples prepared in the same batch, which led to a batch-effect correction. Patients showed significantly higher frequencies than controls for about five TRBV segments, among them TRBV5-6, TRBV5-1 and TRBV20-1.

This receptor chain uses TRBV20-1 and TRBJ2-3; 11 nucleotides in the junction match TRBD2. The sample taken for sequencing was blood. The source of this sequence is a girl between 10 and 17 years old with multiple sclerosis. The base sequence is TGCAGTGCTAGCAAACTAGCGGGAGGCACAGATACGCAGTATTTT. Translation gives CSASKLAGGTDTQYF.